The clone carrying this T cell receptor beta chain was counted between two and nine times. No antigen is known for it. The library protocol tagged individual cDNA molecules with unique molecular identifiers. MiXCR, applied by TCRdb to the 5' RACE reads, yields one record per CDR3 protein. The repertoire holds tens of thousands of distinct CDR3 sequences, with approximately 13% as singletons. This record comes from a study of early T cells in non-severe SARS-CoV-2 infection. Looking at the study overall: The authors sequenced bulk RNA from unsorted whole blood, leaving chains unpaired.

Notes on the study in general: Database matching using VDJdb favored anti-spike CD8 responses, with private and CD4 specificities left missing.

The TCR sequence derives from an adult who was a healthcare worker with PCR-confirmed SARS-CoV-2 infection or an uninfected control (not recorded which). Source: whole blood, taken at baseline.

CDR3 nucleotide sequence: TGTGCCAGCAGCGTAGCGAAGAAGGGAGCGAACACCGGGGAGCTGTTTTTT. It translates to CASSVAKKGANTGELFF. The chain combines TRBV9 with TRBJ2-2; possible D gene TRBD2, 5 bases. Trimming shortened V by 0 bases and J by 0 bases, and 12 bases separated the two germline ends. Germline V gives CDR1 SGDLS, CDR2 YYNGEE. The CDR3 runs 17 residues.